This TCR beta chain was retrieved from a study of shared clonotypes between healthy human individuals. This CDR3 region has 14 residues. V was cut by 8 bases and J by 0 bases, with 11 bases left in between. Germline V gene sequence: CDR1 MDHEN, CDR2 SYDVKM. Profiled with immunoSEQ multiplex PCR; TCRdb holds only in-frame clones, not every one. This sample carries hundreds of thousands of clones, roughly 70% of them seen once, and the ten largest clones take 1.7%. Splitting the CD4+ cells yielded a CD45RA+ naive subset and a CD45RA-negative memory subset. This chain uses TRBV28 with TRBJ2-1; D ambiguous. This clonotype was obtained from a woman in her thirties in good health. Sequenced material: memory CD4+ T cells sorted from blood. The subset is: CD45RA-negative fraction. Here the CDR3 DNA reads TGTGCCAGCCGTGACTCCTACTCCTACAATGAGCAGTTCTTC. This gives the protein CASRDSYSYNEQFF.